The 25 T cell receptor beta chains listed next were all sequenced from one sample in a study of T cells in Graves' hyperthyroidism and ophthalmopathy. TCR beta CDR3 region amplification was performed from RNA transcripts. The HTBI primer set drove a first-round RT-PCR of the TCR CDR3. Via MiXCR, TCRdb re-called the multiplex PCR reads, giving one row per CDR3 protein. The sample carries fewer than 400,000 distinct CDR3 sequences, 20% to 25% recorded once. The source material was blood. Receptors originate from a man aged 45-65 years with Graves' hyperthyroidism.

This clonotype was seen a handful of times. CDR3 amino acids: CSALRLAGGIQETQYF. The CDR3 DNA reads as TGCAGTGCCCTTAGACTAGCGGGAGGTATCCAAGAGACCCAGTACTTC. The V call is TRBV20-1, the J call TRBJ2-5; 13 bases fit TRBD2. Germline trimming cut 6 bases from V and 1 base from J; bases unmatched to any gene: 8. This CDR3 is 16 amino acids long. Germline CDR1 and CDR2: DFQATT and SNEGSKA (reference sequence).

The chain employs TRBV7-9 and TRBJ2-3, with TRBD1 matching 7 bases. Trimming took 2 bases from V and 14 from J; bases not matched to a gene: 10. The CDR3 totals 13 residues. Looked up from germline, CDR1 is SEHNR and CDR2 is FQNEAQ (reference sequence). CDR3 sequence (DNA): TGTGCCAGCAGCTTATCAGGAACAGGGGCTTGGTATTTT. Encoded protein: CASSLSGTGAWYF.

This clonotype has a count of ten or more. The V call is TRBV6-1, the J call TRBJ2-5, with no clear D. V was clipped by 7 bases and J by 1 base, with 13 bases between them. The CDR3 has 14 amino acids. Germline V lookup: CDR1 MNHNS, CDR2 SASEGT. For the CDR3, the DNA is TGTGCCAGCACCCCCCGAGCGTCCCAAGAGACCCAGTACTTC. This codes for CASTPRASQETQYF.

The rearrangement joins TRBV18 to TRBJ1-5; D gene unclear. Trimming stripped 3 bases from V and 1 base from J, with 4 bases between. Germline assignment: CDR1 KGHSH and CDR2 LQKENI. This CDR3 region has 13 residues. CDR3 sequence (DNA): TGTGCCAGCTCACCGGACAGCAATCAGCCCCAGCATTTT. Translated: CASSPDSNQPQHF.

This clonotype has a count of ten or more. V and J are TRBV28 and TRBJ2-1; 8 bases line up with TRBD2. Germline CDR1 reads MDHEN; CDR2 reads SYDVKM. The V gene end was trimmed by 6 bases and the J gene end by 8 bases; junction bases not matched to a gene: 12. The CDR3 is made up of 15 amino acids. The CDR3 reads CASRTLAGTLDEQFF. The CDR3 region has the DNA TGTGCCAGCAGAACATTAGCGGGAACGTTGGATGAGCAGTTCTTC.

This clonotype was recorded a few times. V gene TRBV12-3 or TRBV12-4 combines with J gene TRBJ2-7, with D unclear. The CDR3 totals 15 residues. V was trimmed by 3 bases and J by 9 bases, leaving 21 bases between them. CDR3 protein: CASSFLQNPLYGQYF. The CDR3 region has the DNA TGTGCCAGCAGTTTCTTACAGAACCCTCTCTATGGGCAGTACTTC.

The rearrangement uses TRBV5-4 and TRBJ1-1, with D tentatively TRBD1 (5 bases). The CDR3 consists of 14 residues. The germline CDR1 and CDR2 sequences are SGHNT and YYREEE (reference sequence). V was pared by 0 bases and J by 4 bases, with 10 bases between. CDR3 sequence: CASSLVGEGTEAFF. The CDR3 nucleotides are TGTGCCAGCAGCTTGGTGGGGGAGGGCACTGAAGCTTTCTTT.

DNA of the CDR3: TGTGCCAGCAGTTCCATGACTAGCGGGATCATCGGGGAGCTGTTTTTT. Translated, it gives CASSSMTSGIIGELFF. The rearrangement joins TRBV28 to TRBJ2-2; 11 positions agree with TRBD2. Unmatched junction bases numbered 8, after V lost 4 bases and J lost 7 bases. There are 16 residues in the CDR3. Germline lookup yields CDR1 MDHEN and CDR2 SYDVKM.

This clonotype came up many times. The gene calls are TRBV7-9 and TRBJ2-4; D assignment may be TRBD1 or TRBD2 (5 bases each). CDR3 length: 15 amino acids. Trimming left V 5 bases short and J 8 bases short, with 19 bases between. CDR1 is SEHNR, CDR2 FQNEAQ, per germline (reference sequence). The CDR3 sequence is CASSHGTLGSYIQYF. The CDR3 DNA follows: TGTGCCAGCAGCCACGGGACCCTGGGTTCCTACATTCAGTACTTC.

This clonotype was seen ten or more times. V and J are TRBV2 and TRBJ2-1; D assignment may be TRBD1 or TRBD2 (5 bases each). The CDR3 runs 13 residues. Trimming shortened V by 5 bases and J by 5 bases, and 10 bases separated the two germline ends. The germline gives CDR1 SNHLY, CDR2 FYNNEI. The CDR3 reads CASSMGRNNEQFF. The DNA for the CDR3 is TGTGCCAGCAGTATGGGACGTAACAATGAGCAGTTCTTC.

The genes are TRBV28 and TRBJ2-3; D is perhaps TRBD2 (5 bases). CDR1 and CDR2 (germline): MDHEN, SYDVKM. The V and J ends lost 6 bases and 4 bases respectively, with 14 bases between them. This CDR3 is built from 14 residues. The CDR3 DNA follows: TGTGCCAGCAGCCTTGGAGGATTCGCAGATACGCAGTATTTT. It is translated as CASSLGGFADTQYF.

V usage is TRBV7-8 and J usage is TRBJ1-2; D gene unclear. Between the trimmed V and J ends, which lost 2 bases and 0 bases, there was a span of 7 bases. The germline gives CDR1 SGHVS, CDR2 FQNEAQ. This CDR3 has 14 amino acids. CDR3 nucleotide sequence: TGTGCCAGCAGCTTATATGCCTCTAACTATGGCTACACCTTC. It codes for CASSLYASNYGYTF.

This clonotype has a handful of counts. The chain combines TRBV12-5 with TRBJ2-7; 9 bases are a match to TRBD1. Per germline, CDR1 LGHNT and CDR2 FRNRAP. This CDR3 is built from 16 residues. V shed 0 bases and J 3 bases; nucleotides not matched to a gene: 6. The CDR3 DNA reads TGTGCTAGTGGTTTGGTACCCGGGACAGGGAACTACGAGCAGTACTTC. Amino acid sequence: CASGLVPGTGNYEQYF.

This clonotype was seen more than once but under ten times. This rearrangement joins TRBV29-1 to TRBJ1-2; 10 bases are shared with TRBD1. This CDR3 region has 13 residues. The V and J ends lost 7 bases and 4 bases, in that order; junction bases with no gene match: 6. The germline V gene has CDR1 SQVTM and CDR2 ANQGSEA. In nucleotides, the CDR3 is TGCAGCGGCTCGGACAGGGGGGCCTATGGCTACACCTTC. Amino acid sequence: CSGSDRGAYGYTF.

This clonotype was seen more than once but under ten times. J is TRBJ2-7 and V is TRBV27; D uncertain. The CDR3 has 13 amino acids. The germline CDR1 and CDR2 sequences are MNHEY and SMNVEV (reference sequence). Trimming stripped 1 base from V and 5 bases from J, with 9 bases between. The chain's CDR3 is CASSLFGFHEQYF. In DNA, the CDR3 is TGTGCCAGCAGTTTATTTGGGTTTCACGAGCAGTACTTC.

This clonotype appeared a few times. CDR3 region: CASSSVQGNTGELFF. The CDR3 coding sequence is TGTGCCAGCAGCTCGGTACAGGGTAACACCGGGGAGCTGTTTTTT. This chain links TRBV7-6 with TRBJ2-2, with a weak D call TRBD1 (6 bases). The length of the CDR3 is 15 residues. Germline V CDR1 and CDR2: SGHVS, FNYEAQ. Trimming took 4 bases from V and 2 from J, leaving 11 bases between them.

The J gene is TRBJ2-4, the V gene TRBV5-6; D tentatively fits TRBD1 or TRBD2 (5 bases each). Trimming left V 2 bases short and J 1 base short, with 10 bases between. CDR1 and CDR2 (germline): SGHDT, YYEEEE. This CDR3 contains 15 residues. This CDR3 is CASSFRWGAKNIQYF. The CDR3 nucleotides are TGTGCCAGCAGCTTTCGGTGGGGGGCCAAAAACATTCAGTACTTC.

The gene calls are TRBV5-1 and TRBJ1-4; TRBD1 might be the D (6 bases). The CDR3 consists of 14 residues. Trimming stripped 4 bases from V and 5 bases from J, with 12 bases between. Germline V gene data show CDR1 as SGHRS and CDR2 as YFSETQ. CDR3 sequence: CASSIGQPNEKLFF. In DNA, the CDR3 is TGCGCCAGCAGCATCGGACAGCCAAATGAAAAACTGTTTTTT.

Remarks on this clonotype: Because the CDR3 is missing its conserved closing phenylalanine or tryptophan, this is likely a read error. The chain has TRBV20-1 and TRBJ2-3; D might be TRBD1 (6 bases). CDR1 and CDR2 (germline): DFQATT, SNEGSKA (reference sequence). The CDR3 loop spans 15 amino acids. The V gene lost 4 bases and the J gene lost 0 bases, with 14 bases spanning the gap. This CDR3 is CSATGQYHSTDTQYS. The CDR3 DNA sequence: TGCAGTGCTACAGGACAGTATCATAGCACAGATACGCAGTATTCT.

CDR3 nucleotide sequence: TGTGCCAGCACCCCCACCGGGGTTCAGCCCCAGCATTTT. It yields the protein CASTPTGVQPQHF. The chain has TRBV6-1 and TRBJ1-5; the D is unclear. Germline loops: CDR1 MNHNS, CDR2 SASEGT. CDR3 size: 13 residues. V was cut by 7 bases and J by 6 bases, with 13 bases left in between.

This clonotype came up many times. The chain is built from TRBV10-2 and TRBJ2-3; D is uncertain. The CDR3 extends over 15 amino acids. CDR1 is WSHSY and CDR2 is SAAADI in the germline V gene. Trimming took off 6 bases at V and 1 base at J, with 14 bases between the two ends. The CDR3 DNA reads as TGCGCCAGCAGGGACCCCGGTAAACGCACAGATACGCAGTATTTT. Protein product: CASRDPGKRTDTQYF.

The genes are TRBV18 and TRBJ2-2; D tentatively fits TRBD1 or TRBD2 (5 bases each). V lost 1 base to trimming and J lost 8 bases, with 8 bases between them. The CDR3 runs 13 residues. Germline V gene data show CDR1 as KGHSH and CDR2 as LQKENI. CDR3 in amino acids: CASSPRDVGELFF. CDR3 bases: TGTGCCAGCTCACCACGGGACGTGGGGGAGCTGTTTTTT.

This clonotype occurred a few times. This chain links TRBV7-3 with TRBJ2-1; 10 nucleotides agree with TRBD2. CDR1 and CDR2 (germline): SGHTA, FQGTGA. Trimming cost V 3 bases and J 4 bases; bases outside gene matches: 3. The CDR3 is made up of 15 amino acids. The CDR3: CASSFKAGGYNEQFF. The DNA for the CDR3 is TGTGCCAGCAGCTTCAAAGCGGGAGGGTACAATGAGCAGTTCTTC. Using reference TRBV7-3 and TRBJ2-1 for the parts outside the CDR3, the full variable domain is GAGVSQTPSNKVTEKGKYVELRCDPISGHTALYWYRQSLGQGPEFLIYFQGTGAADDSGLPNDRFFAVRPEGSVSTLKIQRTERGDSAVYLCASSFKAGGYNEQFFGPGTRLTVL.

The chain recombines TRBV4-1 with TRBJ2-5, with 10 bases matching TRBD2. Germline V gives CDR1 MGHRA, CDR2 YSYEKL. V lost 1 base to trimming and J lost 5 bases; unmatched junction nucleotides: 16. The CDR3 totals 19 residues. The CDR3 DNA sequence: TGCGCCAGCAGCCAAGTCTGGCGGGCTAGCGGGGGTGGGGGTGAGACCCAGTACTTC. Residues: CASSQVWRASGGGGETQYF.

In DNA form, the CDR3 reads TGTGCCAGCAGCCCCCAGACGGGCTGGAGCTATGGCTACACCTTC. Protein product: CASSPQTGWSYGYTF. The genes are TRBV13 and TRBJ1-2; D is uncertain. Germline-derived CDR1 and CDR2 are PRHDT and FYEKMQ (reference sequence). CDR3 length: 15 amino acids. The V end was cut by 5 bases, the J end by 4 bases, with 17 bases between.